Below, one T cell receptor (beta chain) is given with its context. Its target is unknown. TCRdb reanalysed the 5' RACE reads using MiXCR and keeps one entry per CDR3 protein. The data show about 260,000 distinct CDR3 sequences, around 5.2% seen once. The entry originates in a study of T cells after yellow fever vaccination. Overall study results and limits: Abundant bulk-derived clonotypes could contaminate FACS-sorted repertoires.

The V and J ends lost 4 bases and 12 bases, in that order; junction bases with no gene match: 16. Per germline, CDR1 SGHRS and CDR2 YFSETQ. This CDR3 is built from 15 residues. The chain recombines TRBV5-1 with TRBJ1-5; 7 positions agree with TRBD1. Sequencing was performed on CD4+ T cells sorted from PBMCs, taken on the day of the yellow fever booster vaccination. This clonotype was sampled from a man in his late teens or twenties who received the YFV17D yellow fever vaccine. The CDR3 bases are TGCGCCAGCAGCCCATCTGGGACAGATGCACGCGACCAGCATTTT. Translated, it gives CASSPSGTDARDQHF.